Below, 14 T cell receptor beta chains from the same sample are listed, as sequenced in a study of blood T cell repertoires in COVID-19 (TCRdb year 2020). The protocol used for the library was the immunoSEQ multiplex PCR assay. TCRdb obtained this table from immuneACCESS and retained in-frame rearrangements with V and J assigned. These tables miss some clones; where compared with another copy, unresolved V genes account for less than half of the shortfall, and the remainder is unexplained. The sample data list about 190,000 clones, and 88% of these were observed just once. The top ten clonotypes cover 1.1% of the sample. Sequenced sample: peripheral blood. The receptors originated from a man aged 30-40 years with acute or convalescent COVID-19.

The V gene is TRBV7-8, the J gene TRBJ1-2; 8 nucleotides align to TRBD1. CDR1 SGHVS and CDR2 FQNEAQ come from the germline V gene. This CDR3 is built from 15 residues. V lost 5 bases to trimming and J lost 4 bases; unmatched junction nucleotides: 9. CDR3 loop: CASSPNRDRLYGYTF. In DNA, the CDR3 is TGTGCCAGCAGCCCGAACCGGGACAGGCTCTATGGCTACACCTTC.

The rearrangement joins TRBV11-2 to TRBJ2-7, with D unresolved. CDR3 length: 15 residues. Deletions cut 0 bases from V and 4 bases from J, with 13 bases between. Germline assignment: CDR1 SGHAT and CDR2 FQNNGV. The CDR3 region has the DNA TGTGCCAGCAGCTTAGAGCACGGTTTTCAATACGAGCAGTACTTC. Translated: CASSLEHGFQYEQYF.

The J gene is TRBJ1-4, the V gene TRBV30, with D unresolved. The CDR3 runs to 12 residues. Germline CDR1 is GTSNPN and CDR2 is SVGIG (reference sequence). V dropped 8 bases and J dropped 4 bases, with 11 bases sitting between them. CDR3 in amino acids: CARGGGNEKLFF. The DNA of the CDR3 is TGTGCCAGAGGCGGAGGTAATGAAAAACTGTTTTTT.

The count of this clone is one. This chain connects TRBV7-9 to TRBJ2-2; D not certain. CDR3 size: 14 residues. V gave up 4 bases and J gave up 4 bases, with 10 bases separating them. CDR1 and CDR2 from the germline V gene are SEHNR and FQNEAQ (reference sequence). The CDR3: CASSWRSATGELFF. Here the CDR3 DNA reads TGTGCCAGCAGCTGGCGGAGCGCCACCGGGGAGCTGTTTTTT.

The chain has TRBV5-1 and TRBJ1-5; 9 nucleotides align to TRBD1. The CDR3 has 12 amino acids. With 4 bases clipped from V and 15 bases from J, the junction kept 8 bases outside the gene matches. Germline CDR1 and CDR2: SGHRS and YFSETQ. CDR3 sequence: CASSPGQGALHF. CDR3 sequence (DNA): TGCGCCAGCAGCCCGGGACAGGGCGCTCTGCATTTT. Combining the CDR3 with reference TRBV5-1 and TRBJ1-5 gives the whole variable domain KAGVTQTPRYLIKTRGQQVTLSCSPISGHRSVSWYQQTPGQGLQFLFEYFSETQRNKGNFPGRFSGRQFSNSRSEMNVSTLELGDSALYLCASSPGQGALHFGDGTRLSIL.

The chain is built from TRBV5-1 and TRBJ1-1, with TRBD1 matching over 7 bases. The length of the CDR3 is 18 residues. Germline values: CDR1 SGHRS, CDR2 YFSETQ. Trimming cost V 0 bases and J 1 base; bases outside gene matches: 12. CDR3 sequence reads: CASSLGPTGATGNTEAFF. CDR3 in DNA: TGCGCCAGCAGCTTGGGCCCCACAGGGGCTACGGGGAACACTGAAGCTTTCTTT. Complete variable domain (other parts from reference TRBV5-1 and TRBJ1-1): KAGVTQTPRYLIKTRGQQVTLSCSPISGHRSVSWYQQTPGQGLQFLFEYFSETQRNKGNFPGRFSGRQFSNSRSEMNVSTLELGDSALYLCASSLGPTGATGNTEAFFGQGTRLTVV.

The chain is built from TRBV5-1 and TRBJ2-5; 11 bases fit TRBD1. The CDR3 has 21 amino acids. Germline trimming cut 7 bases from V and 4 bases from J; bases unmatched to any gene: 27. Germline V gene lookup returns CDR1 SGHRS and CDR2 YFSETQ. The CDR3 here is CASGRIVNRDRGIELSETQYF. CDR3 DNA: TGCGCCAGCGGCCGGATCGTCAACCGGGACAGGGGGATTGAGTTGTCAGAGACCCAGTACTTC.

The CDR3 loop is CASSHRARGQPQHF. CDR3 DNA: TGCGCCAGCAGCCATCGGGCCCGGGGTCAGCCCCAGCATTTT. This chain links TRBV4-1 with TRBJ1-5; D gene uncertain. Germline V CDR1 and CDR2: MGHRA, YSYEKL. The CDR3 runs to 14 residues. Trimming left V 3 bases short and J 6 bases short, with 12 bases between.

The chain joins TRBV6-5 to TRBJ2-3, with TRBD2 identical over 11 bases. Germline CDR1 and CDR2: MNHEY and SVGAGI. V lost 7 bases and J lost 3; bases outside the gene matches: 6. The CDR3 covers 15 residues. CDR3 protein: CASTLAGGKTDTQYF. The CDR3 DNA reads as TGTGCCAGCACCTTAGCGGGAGGGAAAACAGATACGCAGTATTTT.

The chain recombines TRBV7-9 with TRBJ1-5; D may be TRBD1 (5 bases). This CDR3 is 15 amino acids long. Germline loops: CDR1 SEHNR, CDR2 FQNEAQ (reference sequence). V was clipped by 4 bases and J by 5 bases, with 15 bases between them. CDR3 in amino acids: CASSSGGEGYQPQHF. As DNA, the CDR3 is TGTGCCAGCAGCTCAGGAGGGGAGGGGTATCAGCCCCAGCATTTT.

CDR3 residues: CATYRGSVDEQYF. CDR3 DNA sequence: TGTGCCACCTACAGGGGGTCAGTCGACGAGCAGTACTTC. This chain joins TRBV6-6 and TRBJ2-7; 8 bases match TRBD1. With V trimmed by 10 bases and J by 5 bases, 10 bases remained unmatched. CDR1 is MNHNY, CDR2 SVGAGI, per germline (reference sequence). CDR3 length: 13 amino acids.

This clone showed up just once. V gene TRBV7-6 combines with J gene TRBJ1-5; TRBD1 might be the D (5 bases). V gave up 1 base and J gave up 2 bases, with 6 bases separating them. The CDR3 runs to 14 residues. Germline V gene lookup returns CDR1 SGHVS and CDR2 FNYEAQ. This CDR3 is CASSLGRGNQPQHF. CDR3 DNA: TGTGCCAGCAGCTTAGGCAGGGGCAATCAGCCCCAGCATTTT.

The chain links TRBV6-5 to TRBJ1-2; 7 nucleotides align to TRBD1. The V and J ends lost 7 bases and 4 bases, in that order; junction bases with no gene match: 6. The CDR3 is made up of 13 amino acids. CDR1 is MNHEY and CDR2 is SVGAGI in the germline V gene. For the CDR3, the DNA is TGTGCCAGCATGCCAGGGGGAAGCTATGGCTACACCTTC. Protein product: CASMPGGSYGYTF.

The chain combines TRBV4-1 with TRBJ1-4, with 10 bases lining up with TRBD1. The V segment lost 4 bases and the J segment 7 bases; nucleotides outside the gene matches: 12. The CDR3 length is 17 residues. Germline loops: CDR1 MGHRA, CDR2 YSYEKL. CDR3 protein: CASSPLPTDRGREKLFF. Here the CDR3 DNA reads TGCGCCAGCAGCCCCCTACCTACTGACAGGGGGCGTGAAAAACTGTTTTTT.